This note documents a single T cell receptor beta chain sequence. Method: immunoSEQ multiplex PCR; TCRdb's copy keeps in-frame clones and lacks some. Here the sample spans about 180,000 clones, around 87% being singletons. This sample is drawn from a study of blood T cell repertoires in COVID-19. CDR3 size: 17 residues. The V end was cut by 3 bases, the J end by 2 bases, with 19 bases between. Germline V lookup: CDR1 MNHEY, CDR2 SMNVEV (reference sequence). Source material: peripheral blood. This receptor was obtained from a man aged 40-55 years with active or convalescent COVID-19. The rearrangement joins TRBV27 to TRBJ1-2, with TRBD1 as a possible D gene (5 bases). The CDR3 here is CASSLGGRGELNYGYTF. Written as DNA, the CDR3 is TGTGCCAGCAGTTTGGGCGGACGGGGGGAACTAAACTATGGCTACACCTTC.